The 28 T cell receptor beta chains presented below share a single source sample, sequenced in a study of a mutant IDH1 vaccine in newly diagnosed glioma. Time point meaning: week 23, last vaccination. Vaccinated patients received 300 ug of mutant IDH1 20-mer peptide per dose, with topical imiquimod. Which antigens these TCRs recognize remains unknown. Using immunoSEQ multiplex PCR, the repertoire was profiled, and TCRdb retains in-frame clones only, with some absent. The sample shows fewer than 45,000 clones, 80% to 95% of them seen only once. This sample comprised PBMCs, obtained from a glioma patient whose treatment included an IDH1 peptide vaccine. These receptor sequences come from a man between 50 and 59 years old with glioma.

This chain uses TRBV19 with TRBJ1-5, with unresolved D. The CDR3 length is 16 residues. Trimming removed 1 base at V and 0 bases at J, with 10 bases between. Germline assignment: CDR1 LNHDA and CDR2 SQIVND (reference sequence). The CDR3 loop is CASSIGTAYSNQPQHF. The CDR3 DNA reads TGTGCCAGTAGTATAGGGACGGCTTATAGCAATCAGCCCCAGCATTTT.

This clone was seen a single time. The genes are TRBV5-4 and TRBJ1-4; tentative D call: TRBD1 (6 bases). The germline V gene has CDR1 SGHNT and CDR2 YYREEE (reference sequence). The V and J ends lost 1 base and 8 bases respectively, with 18 bases between them. The CDR3 totals 16 residues. The CDR3 DNA follows: TGTGCCAGCAGCTTGAGGAAACCAGACAGGCAAGAAAAACTGTTTTTT. This gives the protein CASSLRKPDRQEKLFF.

This clone was seen once. V is TRBV9 and J is TRBJ2-3; perhaps D is TRBD1 or TRBD2 (5 bases each). Germline CDR1 is SGDLS and CDR2 is YYNGEE. The germline V and J ends were trimmed by 2 bases and 4 bases, with 8 bases remaining between them. The length of the CDR3 is 13 residues. In nucleotides, the CDR3 is TGTGCCAGCAGCGTCGGGACCTCAGATACGCAGTATTTT. Encoded protein: CASSVGTSDTQYF.

The rearrangement links TRBV2 to TRBJ2-3; D is perhaps TRBD2 (5 bases). From germline, CDR1 is SNHLY and CDR2 FYNNEI. This CDR3 is 16 amino acids long. The germline V and J ends were trimmed by 3 bases and 2 bases, with 15 bases remaining between them. The CDR3 is CASSEVGGLLTDTQYF. CDR3 bases: TGTGCCAGCAGTGAGGTTGGAGGATTGCTCACAGATACGCAGTATTTT.

The V call is TRBV6-5, the J call TRBJ2-5; D might be TRBD2 (6 bases). Germline CDR1 is MNHEY and CDR2 is SVGAGI. The ends were cut back, 2 bases at V and 5 bases at J, with 12 bases in the middle. This CDR3 is 14 amino acids long. CDR3 bases: TGTGCCAGCAGTTACGGGGGGAGCGGTGAGACCCAGTACTTC. Translating gives CASSYGGSGETQYF.

The CDR3 is CASTHSGGGSYEQYF. CDR3 bases: TGTGCCAGCACTCATTCCGGGGGGGGATCCTACGAGCAGTACTTC. V and J are TRBV25-1 and TRBJ2-7, with 8 bases fitting TRBD2. V gave up 7 bases and J gave up 1 base; unmatched junction bases: 9. Germline values: CDR1 MGHDK, CDR2 SYGVNS. This CDR3 is built from 15 residues.

V and J are TRBV5-1 and TRBJ1-1; perhaps TRBD1 as D (6 bases). The CDR3 is made up of 19 amino acids. V gave up 0 bases and J gave up 2 bases, with 23 bases separating them. The germline gives CDR1 SGHRS, CDR2 YFSETQ. The CDR3 region has the DNA TGCGCCAGCAGCTTGGGCCCTACGCTGGACAGAACGGCTAACACTGAAGCTTTCTTT. Its protein product is CASSLGPTLDRTANTEAFF.

The chain joins TRBV19 to TRBJ2-1; D gene unclear. In germline, CDR1 is LNHDA, CDR2 SQIVND (reference sequence). V shed 3 bases and J shed 10 bases, with 16 bases lying between them. This CDR3 is 14 amino acids long. The DNA for the CDR3 is TGTGCCAGTAGTATTATATTGGCGGCATACGAGCAGTTCTTC. This encodes CASSIILAAYEQFF.

This clone was counted once. The V call is TRBV7-8, the J call TRBJ2-1, with 7 nucleotides matching TRBD1. V shed 4 bases and J 7 bases; nucleotides not matched to a gene: 4. From germline, CDR1 is SGHVS and CDR2 FQNEAQ. The CDR3 consists of 13 residues. For the CDR3, the DNA is TGTGCCAGCAGCTCGTACAGGGGTAATGAGCAGTTCTTC. Encoded protein: CASSSYRGNEQFF.

V gene TRBV28 combines with J gene TRBJ2-2, with no clear D. This CDR3 is 16 amino acids long. V was pared by 2 bases and J by 1 base, with 11 bases between. CDR1 is MDHEN and CDR2 is SYDVKM in the germline V gene. This chain's CDR3 is CASSLLVAKNTGELFF. The CDR3 DNA is TGTGCCAGCAGTTTACTTGTGGCCAAGAACACCGGGGAGCTGTTTTTT.

The genes are TRBV5-8 and TRBJ2-5; D might be TRBD2 (6 bases). V was clipped by 1 base and J by 1 base, with 14 bases between them. The CDR3 is made up of 16 amino acids. In germline, CDR1 is SGHTS, CDR2 YDEGEE. In DNA form, the CDR3 reads TGTGCCAGCAGCTTGAATTGGGACTCCATCCAAGAGACCCAGTACTTC. Its translation is CASSLNWDSIQETQYF. The full variable domain, its missing parts supplied by reference TRBV5-8 and TRBJ2-5, is EAGVTQSPTHLIKTRGQQATLRCSPISGHTSVYWYQQALGLGLQFLLWYDEGEERNRGNFPPRFSGRQFPNYSSELNVNALELEDSALYLCASSLNWDSIQETQYFGPGTRLLVL.

The chain recombines TRBV10-3 with TRBJ2-5; TRBD1 matches 7 bases. Germline lookup yields CDR1 ENHRY and CDR2 SYGVKD. This CDR3 is built from 13 residues. V shed 6 bases and J 2 bases; nucleotides not matched to a gene: 3. CDR3 loop: CAIRGTEQETQYF. DNA for the CDR3: TGTGCCATCAGGGGGACAGAACAAGAGACCCAGTACTTC.

This chain links TRBV5-6 with TRBJ2-2; no clear D gene. The CDR3 has 13 residues. Germline CDR1 and CDR2: SGHDT and YYEEEE. Between the trimmed V and J ends, which lost 0 bases and 6 bases, there was a span of 6 bases. The chain's CDR3 is CASSLELAGELFF. The CDR3 DNA reads TGTGCCAGCAGCTTGGAACTGGCCGGGGAGCTGTTTTTT.

The chain is built from TRBV4-1 and TRBJ1-1; D is undetermined. Germline V gene sequence: CDR1 MGHRA, CDR2 YSYEKL. CDR3 length: 15 residues. V lost 6 bases and J lost 5, with 19 bases in between. CDR3 nucleotides: TGCGCCAGCAGTACATTTTTAACCGATCAGACTGAAGCTTTCTTT. Protein sequence: CASSTFLTDQTEAFF.

The V call is TRBV4-2, the J call TRBJ2-7; either TRBD1 or TRBD2 may supply D (5 bases each). This CDR3 contains 14 residues. Germline loops: CDR1 LGHNA, CDR2 YNFKEQ. The V and J ends lost 2 bases and 2 bases respectively, with 10 bases between them. CDR3 amino acids: CASSQWDGTYEQYF. The CDR3 bases are TGTGCCAGCAGCCAATGGGACGGAACCTACGAGCAGTACTTC.

V is TRBV9 and J is TRBJ2-7; D call uncertain. Trimming cost V 2 bases and J 3 bases, with 9 bases left between them. The CDR3 runs to 13 residues. Germline CDR1 SGDLS, CDR2 YYNGEE. The CDR3 DNA reads TGTGCCAGCAGCGTTCAAGGGTTCTACGAGCAGTACTTC. Encoded protein: CASSVQGFYEQYF.

The chain uses TRBV19 and TRBJ1-3, with D unresolved. The germline V gene encodes CDR1 LNHDA and CDR2 SQIVND (reference sequence). The CDR3 has 16 residues. The V end lost 3 bases, the J end lost 0 bases, and 12 bases lay between the germline ends. CDR3 sequence: CASSMSGPSSGNTIYF. The DNA of the CDR3 is TGTGCCAGTAGTATGAGCGGCCCAAGCTCTGGAAACACCATATATTTT.

This sequence joins TRBV19 and TRBJ2-1, with 14 bases identical to TRBD2. The CDR3 runs 17 residues. V gave up 5 bases and J gave up 4 bases; unmatched junction bases: 7. Germline V CDR1 and CDR2: LNHDA, SQIVND (reference sequence). The CDR3 region is CASSSSTSGRGYNEQFF. The CDR3 DNA follows: TGTGCCAGTAGTTCTTCGACTAGCGGGAGGGGATACAATGAGCAGTTCTTC.

The chain employs TRBV19 and TRBJ1-6; no clear D gene. Germline-derived CDR1 and CDR2 are LNHDA and SQIVND (reference sequence). V was cut by 3 bases and J by 0 bases, with 18 bases left in between. The CDR3 has 19 amino acids. This CDR3 reads CASSIAAGGSSSYNSPLHF. As DNA, the CDR3 is TGTGCCAGTAGTATCGCGGCGGGAGGTTCTAGCTCCTATAATTCACCCCTCCACTTT.

This sequence joins TRBV6-1 and TRBJ2-5; D possibly corresponds to TRBD2 (5 bases). This CDR3 spans 15 amino acids. Germline V gene lookup returns CDR1 MNHNS and CDR2 SASEGT. Between the trimmed V and J ends, which lost 3 bases and 1 base, there was a span of 12 bases. CDR3 coding DNA: TGTGCCAGCAGTGAGCAATTAGCGCTCCAAGAGACCCAGTACTTC. Protein sequence: CASSEQLALQETQYF.

The chain combines TRBV7-2 with TRBJ1-1; the D is unclear. The V gene lost 5 bases and the J gene lost 0 bases, with 10 bases spanning the gap. The CDR3 covers 14 residues. In germline, CDR1 is SGHTA, CDR2 FQGNSA. The CDR3 is CASSLGGMNTEAFF. CDR3 DNA: TGTGCCAGCAGCCTAGGAGGGATGAACACTGAAGCTTTCTTT.

The chain uses TRBV19 and TRBJ1-1; D is unresolved. The CDR3 length is 15 residues. Trimming pared 6 bases from V and 1 base from J, leaving 15 bases between. From germline, CDR1 is LNHDA and CDR2 SQIVND (reference sequence). CDR3 nucleotides: TGTGCCAGTAGCATGGAACGCAGGCAGAACACTGAAGCTTTCTTT. Protein sequence: CASSMERRQNTEAFF.

Worth noting for this clone: Germline is not matched at one junction end, which may reflect a read error. The chain employs TRBV7-7 and TRBJ1-1; tentative D call: TRBD1 (6 bases). Germline assignment: CDR1 SSHAT and CDR2 FNYEAQ (reference sequence). The CDR3 loop spans 14 amino acids. As DNA, the CDR3 is TGTGCTAGCAGCAGGGACACGGTGGGGACTGAAGCTTTCTTT. Its translation: CASSRDTVGTEAFF. Supplemented by reference TRBV7-7 and TRBJ1-1, the full variable domain reads GAGVSQSPRYKVTKRGQDVTLRCDPISSHATLYWYQQALGQGPEFLTYFNYEAQPDKSGLPSDRFSAERPEGSISTLTIQRTEQRDSAMYRCASSRDTVGTEAFFGQGTRLTVV.

V and J are TRBV2 and TRBJ2-1, with TRBD1 matching over 11 bases. The CDR3 is 15 amino acids. The germline gives CDR1 SNHLY, CDR2 FYNNEI. V trimming: 5 bases; J trimming: 4 bases; junction bases outside the gene matches: 4. The CDR3 region is CASSLDRGRYNEQFF. The CDR3 nucleotides read TGTGCCAGCAGTCTGGACAGGGGGCGATACAATGAGCAGTTCTTC. The full variable domain, in which reference TRBV2 and TRBJ2-1 provide the parts outside the CDR3, is EPEVTQTPSHQVTQMGQEVILRCVPISNHLYFYWYRQILGQKVEFLVSFYNNEISEKSEIFDDQFSVERPDGSNFTLKIRSTKLEDSAMYFCASSLDRGRYNEQFFGPGTRLTVL.

The chain carries TRBV5-1 and TRBJ2-2, with unresolved D. V gave up 3 bases and J gave up 2 bases, with 8 bases separating them. Germline V gene lookup returns CDR1 SGHRS and CDR2 YFSETQ. The length of the CDR3 is 14 residues. CDR3 coding DNA: TGCGCCAGCAGCTCTCGAACTAACACCGGGGAGCTGTTTTTT. Encoded protein: CASSSRTNTGELFF. The whole variable domain, remainder taken from reference TRBV5-1 and TRBJ2-2, is KAGVTQTPRYLIKTRGQQVTLSCSPISGHRSVSWYQQTPGQGLQFLFEYFSETQRNKGNFPGRFSGRQFSNSRSEMNVSTLELGDSALYLCASSSRTNTGELFFGEGSRLTVL.

The chain recombines TRBV6-5 with TRBJ1-2, with D unclear. CDR3 size: 15 residues. CDR1 and CDR2 (germline): MNHEY, SVGAGI. The ends were cut back, 5 bases at V and 7 bases at J, with 20 bases in the middle. The CDR3 bases are TGTGCCAGCAGTACCTCAGGCCAGGTTGGTGGTGGCTACACCTTC. Amino acids: CASSTSGQVGGGYTF.

The chain joins TRBV4-1 to TRBJ2-1; TRBD1 matches at 9 bases. V trimming: 6 bases; J trimming: 6 bases; junction bases outside the gene matches: 9. The CDR3 runs 15 residues. Germline lookup yields CDR1 MGHRA and CDR2 YSYEKL. CDR3 loop: CASRPGQGNSNEQFF. The DNA for the CDR3 is TGCGCCAGCAGGCCGGGACAGGGTAATTCCAATGAGCAGTTCTTC.

The chain employs TRBV9 and TRBJ2-7, with 9 bases identical to TRBD1. The CDR3 consists of 16 residues. Germline V lookup: CDR1 SGDLS, CDR2 YYNGEE. Germline trimming cut 2 bases from V and 5 bases from J; bases unmatched to any gene: 11. DNA of the CDR3: TGTGCCAGCAGCGTTACAACCGGGACAGGGAGCCACGAGCAGTACTTC. Amino acid sequence: CASSVTTGTGSHEQYF.